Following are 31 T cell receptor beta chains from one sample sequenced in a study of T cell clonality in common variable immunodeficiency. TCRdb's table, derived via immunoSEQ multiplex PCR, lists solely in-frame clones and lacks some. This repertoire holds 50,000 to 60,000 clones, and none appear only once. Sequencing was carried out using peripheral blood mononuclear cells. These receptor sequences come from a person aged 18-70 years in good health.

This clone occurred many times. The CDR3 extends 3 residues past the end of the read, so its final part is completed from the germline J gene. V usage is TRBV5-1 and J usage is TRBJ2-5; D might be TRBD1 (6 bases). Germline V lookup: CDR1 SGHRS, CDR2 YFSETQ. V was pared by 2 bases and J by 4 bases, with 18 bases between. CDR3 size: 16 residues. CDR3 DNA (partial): TGCGCCAGCAGCTTCTTAGGACAGAACAGGATAGAGACC. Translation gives CASSFLGQNRIET. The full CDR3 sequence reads CASSFLGQNRIETQYF. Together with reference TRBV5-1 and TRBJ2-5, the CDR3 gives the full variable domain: KAGVTQTPRYLIKTRGQQVTLSCSPISGHRSVSWYQQTPGQGLQFLFEYFSETQRNKGNFPGRFSGRQFSNSRSEMNVSTLELGDSALYLCASSFLGQNRIETQYFGPGTRLLVL.

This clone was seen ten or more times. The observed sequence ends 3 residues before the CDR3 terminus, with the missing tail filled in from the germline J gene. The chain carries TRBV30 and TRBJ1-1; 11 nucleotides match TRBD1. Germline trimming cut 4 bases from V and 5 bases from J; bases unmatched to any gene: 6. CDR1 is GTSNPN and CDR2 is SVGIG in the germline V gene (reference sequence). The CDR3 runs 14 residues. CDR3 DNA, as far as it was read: TGTGCCTGGATAGTGGGACAGGGGGGAACTGAA. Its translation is CAWIVGQGGTE. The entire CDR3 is CAWIVGQGGTEAFF.

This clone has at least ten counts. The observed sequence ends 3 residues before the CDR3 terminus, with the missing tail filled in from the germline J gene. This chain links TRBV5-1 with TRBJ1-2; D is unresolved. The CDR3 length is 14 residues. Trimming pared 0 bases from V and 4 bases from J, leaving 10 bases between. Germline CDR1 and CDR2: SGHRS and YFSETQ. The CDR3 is CASSLVAGSYGYTF. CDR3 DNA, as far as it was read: TGCGCCAGCAGCTTGGTGGCTGGTTCCTATGGC.

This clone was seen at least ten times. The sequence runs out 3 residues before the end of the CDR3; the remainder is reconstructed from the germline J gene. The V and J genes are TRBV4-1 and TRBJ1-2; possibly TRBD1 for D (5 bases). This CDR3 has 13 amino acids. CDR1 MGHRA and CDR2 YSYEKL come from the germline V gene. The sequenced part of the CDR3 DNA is TGCGCCAGCAGCCAAGAAAGGAGGGGAGGC. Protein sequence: CASSQERRGG. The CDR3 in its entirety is CASSQERRGGYTF.

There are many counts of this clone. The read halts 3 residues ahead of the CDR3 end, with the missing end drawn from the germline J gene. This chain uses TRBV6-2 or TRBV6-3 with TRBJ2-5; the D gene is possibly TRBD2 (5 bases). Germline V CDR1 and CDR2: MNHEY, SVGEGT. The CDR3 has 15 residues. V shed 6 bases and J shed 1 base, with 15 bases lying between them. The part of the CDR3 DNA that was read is TGTGCCAGCAGGCCTATTAGCGTATTCCAAGAGACC. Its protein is CASRPISVFQET. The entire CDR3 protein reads CASRPISVFQETQYF.

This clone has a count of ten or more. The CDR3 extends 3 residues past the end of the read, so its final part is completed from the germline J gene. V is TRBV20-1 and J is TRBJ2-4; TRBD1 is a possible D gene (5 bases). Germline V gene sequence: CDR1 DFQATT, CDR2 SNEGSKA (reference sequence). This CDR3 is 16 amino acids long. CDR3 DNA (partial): TGCAGTGCCAATACAATTTCCCCAGGGATCGGTCAGCCT. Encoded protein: CSANTISPGIGQP. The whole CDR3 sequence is CSANTISPGIGQPQYF.

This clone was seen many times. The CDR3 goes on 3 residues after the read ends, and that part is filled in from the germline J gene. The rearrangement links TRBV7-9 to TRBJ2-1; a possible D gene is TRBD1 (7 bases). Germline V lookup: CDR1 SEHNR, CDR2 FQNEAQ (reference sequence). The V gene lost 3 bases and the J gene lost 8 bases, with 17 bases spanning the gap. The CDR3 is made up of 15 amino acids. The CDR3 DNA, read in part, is TGTGCCAGCAGCTTTACAGGGGAGGTTTGGGATGAG. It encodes CASSFTGEVWDE. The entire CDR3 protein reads CASSFTGEVWDEQFF.

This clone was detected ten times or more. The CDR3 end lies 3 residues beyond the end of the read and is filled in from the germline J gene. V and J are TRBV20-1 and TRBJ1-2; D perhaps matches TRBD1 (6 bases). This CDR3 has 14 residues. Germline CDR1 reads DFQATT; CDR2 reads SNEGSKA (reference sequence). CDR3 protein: CSARKWAGVGGYTF. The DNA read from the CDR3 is TGCAGTGCTAGAAAATGGGCAGGGGTGGGGGGC.

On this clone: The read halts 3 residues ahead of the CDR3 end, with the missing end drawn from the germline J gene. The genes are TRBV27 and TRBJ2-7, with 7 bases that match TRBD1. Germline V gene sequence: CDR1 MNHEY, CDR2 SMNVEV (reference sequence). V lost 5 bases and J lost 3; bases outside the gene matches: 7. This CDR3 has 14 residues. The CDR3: CASSAGTAIYEQYF. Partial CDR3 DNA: TGTGCCAGCAGTGCCGGGACAGCCATCTACGAG.

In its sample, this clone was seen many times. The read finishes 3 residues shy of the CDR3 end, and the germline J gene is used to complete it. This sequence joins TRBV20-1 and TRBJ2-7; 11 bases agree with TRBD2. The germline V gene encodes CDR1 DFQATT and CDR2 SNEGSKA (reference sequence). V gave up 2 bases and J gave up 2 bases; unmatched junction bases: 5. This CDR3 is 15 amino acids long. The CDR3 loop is CSARKTSGITYEQYF. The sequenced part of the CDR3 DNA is TGCAGTGCTAGAAAGACTAGCGGGATCACCTACGAG.

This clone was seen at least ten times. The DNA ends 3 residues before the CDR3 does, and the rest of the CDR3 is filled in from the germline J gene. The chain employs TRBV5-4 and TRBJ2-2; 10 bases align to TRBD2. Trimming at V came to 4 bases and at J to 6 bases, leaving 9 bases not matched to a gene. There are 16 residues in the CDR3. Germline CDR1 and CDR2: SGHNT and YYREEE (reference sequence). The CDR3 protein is CASSATGTSVAGELFF. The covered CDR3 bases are TGTGCCAGCAGCGCGACCGGGACTAGCGTTGCCGGGGAG.

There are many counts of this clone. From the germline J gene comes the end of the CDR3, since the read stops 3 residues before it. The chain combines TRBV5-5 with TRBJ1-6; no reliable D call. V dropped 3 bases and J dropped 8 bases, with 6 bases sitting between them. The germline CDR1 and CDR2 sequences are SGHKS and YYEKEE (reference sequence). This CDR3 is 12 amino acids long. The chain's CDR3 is CASSYQDSPLHF. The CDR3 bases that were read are TGTGCCAGCAGCTACCAGGATTCACCC.

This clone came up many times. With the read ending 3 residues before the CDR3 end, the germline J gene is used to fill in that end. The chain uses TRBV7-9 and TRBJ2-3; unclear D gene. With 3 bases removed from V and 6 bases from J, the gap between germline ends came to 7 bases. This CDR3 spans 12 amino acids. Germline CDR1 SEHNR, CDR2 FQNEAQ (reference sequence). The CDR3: CASSFSLDTQYF. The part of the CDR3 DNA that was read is TGTGCCAGCAGCTTCTCTCTGGATACG.

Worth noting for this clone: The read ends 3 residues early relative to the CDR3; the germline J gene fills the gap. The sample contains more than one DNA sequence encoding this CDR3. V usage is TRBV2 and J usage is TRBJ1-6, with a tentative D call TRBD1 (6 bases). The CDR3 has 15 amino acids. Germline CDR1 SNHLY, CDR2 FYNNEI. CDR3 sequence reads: CASSPNRVRGSPLHF. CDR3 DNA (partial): TGTGCCAGCAGCCCCAACCGGGTGAGGGGGTCGCCC.

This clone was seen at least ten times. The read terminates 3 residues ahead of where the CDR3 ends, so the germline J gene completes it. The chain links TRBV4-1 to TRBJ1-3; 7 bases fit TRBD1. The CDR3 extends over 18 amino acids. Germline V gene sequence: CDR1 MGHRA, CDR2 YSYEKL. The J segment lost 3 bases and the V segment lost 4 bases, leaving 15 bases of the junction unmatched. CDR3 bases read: TGCGCCAGCAGCCCCGGATTCGTACAGGGGAGAGATGGAAACACC. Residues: CASSPGFVQGRDGNT. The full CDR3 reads CASSPGFVQGRDGNTIYF.

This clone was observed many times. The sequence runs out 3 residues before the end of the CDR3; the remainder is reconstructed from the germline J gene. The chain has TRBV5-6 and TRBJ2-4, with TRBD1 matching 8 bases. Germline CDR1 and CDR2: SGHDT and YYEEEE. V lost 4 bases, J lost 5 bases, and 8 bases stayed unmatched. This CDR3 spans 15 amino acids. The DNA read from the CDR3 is TGTGCCAGCAGCCCTGGGACAGGCCCACAAAACATT. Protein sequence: CASSPGTGPQNI. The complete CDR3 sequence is CASSPGTGPQNIQYF.

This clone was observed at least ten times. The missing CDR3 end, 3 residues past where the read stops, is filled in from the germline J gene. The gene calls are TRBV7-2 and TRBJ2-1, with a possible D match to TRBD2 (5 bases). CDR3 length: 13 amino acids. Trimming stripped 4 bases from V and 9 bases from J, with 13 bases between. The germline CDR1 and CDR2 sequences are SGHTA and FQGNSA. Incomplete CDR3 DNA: TGTGCCAGCAGCTCACTTCACCGGGGTGAG. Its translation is CASSSLHRGE. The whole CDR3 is CASSSLHRGEQFF.

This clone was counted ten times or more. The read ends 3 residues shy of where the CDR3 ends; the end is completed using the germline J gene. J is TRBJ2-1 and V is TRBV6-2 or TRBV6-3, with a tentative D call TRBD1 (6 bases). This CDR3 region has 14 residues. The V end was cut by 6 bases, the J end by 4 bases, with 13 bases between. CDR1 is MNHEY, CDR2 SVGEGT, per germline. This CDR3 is CASSKDSAYNEQFF. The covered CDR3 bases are TGTGCCAGCAGCAAGGACAGCGCTTACAATGAG.

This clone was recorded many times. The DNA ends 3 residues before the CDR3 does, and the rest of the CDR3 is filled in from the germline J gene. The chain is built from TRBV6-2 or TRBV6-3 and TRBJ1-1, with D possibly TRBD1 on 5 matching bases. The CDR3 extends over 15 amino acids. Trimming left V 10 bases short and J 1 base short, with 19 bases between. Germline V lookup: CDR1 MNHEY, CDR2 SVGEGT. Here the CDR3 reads CATGLVWGGNTEAFF. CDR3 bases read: TGTGCCACCGGCCTGGTTTGGGGGGGGAACACTGAA.

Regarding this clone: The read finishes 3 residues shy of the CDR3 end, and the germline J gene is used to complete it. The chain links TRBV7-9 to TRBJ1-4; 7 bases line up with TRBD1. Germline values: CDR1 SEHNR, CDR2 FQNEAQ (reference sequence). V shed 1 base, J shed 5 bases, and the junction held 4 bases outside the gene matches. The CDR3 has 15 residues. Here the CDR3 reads CASSLDGTANEKLFF. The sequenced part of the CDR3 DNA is TGTGCCAGCAGCTTAGATGGGACAGCGAATGAAAAA.

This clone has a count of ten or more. CDR3 sequence reads: CASRVGRNQPQHF. The CDR3 DNA, read in part, is TGTGCCAGTCGCGTGGGCCGCAATCAGCCC. V is TRBV19 and J is TRBJ1-5, with unresolved D. The CDR3 is cut off 3 residues early in the read; its end comes from the germline J gene. Trimming stripped 8 bases from V and 2 bases from J, with 10 bases between. The germline CDR1 and CDR2 sequences are LNHDA and SQIVND (reference sequence). The CDR3 consists of 13 residues.

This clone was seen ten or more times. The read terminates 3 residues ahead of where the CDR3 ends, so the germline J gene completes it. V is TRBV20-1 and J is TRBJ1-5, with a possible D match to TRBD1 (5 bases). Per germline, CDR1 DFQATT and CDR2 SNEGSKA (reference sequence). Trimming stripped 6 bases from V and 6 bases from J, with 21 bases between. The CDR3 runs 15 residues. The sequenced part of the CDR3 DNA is TGCAGTGCAAACCGATGGGGAGGGGAAGTTCAGCCC. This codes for CSANRWGGEVQP. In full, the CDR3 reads CSANRWGGEVQPQHF.

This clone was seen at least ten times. The CDR3 loop reads CSARVPGGQETQYF. The DNA read from the CDR3 is TGCAGTGCTAGAGTCCCGGGGGGACAAGAGACC. The chain has TRBV20-1 and TRBJ2-5; 7 bases are a match to TRBD2. The CDR3 end falls 3 residues outside the read, so it is completed with the germline J gene. Trimming removed 1 base from V and 2 bases from J; junction bases left unmatched: 4. This CDR3 is 14 amino acids long. Germline CDR1 reads DFQATT; CDR2 reads SNEGSKA (reference sequence).

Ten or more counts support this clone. CDR3 region: CASSPSGFVYNEQFF. CDR3 bases read: TGTGCCAGTAGTCCTAGCGGCTTCGTCTACAATGAG. The J gene is TRBJ2-1, the V gene TRBV19; 7 positions agree with TRBD2. The read stops 3 residues short of the end of the CDR3; the missing end is completed from the germline J gene. The CDR3 extends over 15 amino acids. The ends lost 5 bases at V and 3 bases at J; junction bases unmatched: 7. Germline V gene lookup returns CDR1 LNHDA and CDR2 SQIVND (reference sequence).

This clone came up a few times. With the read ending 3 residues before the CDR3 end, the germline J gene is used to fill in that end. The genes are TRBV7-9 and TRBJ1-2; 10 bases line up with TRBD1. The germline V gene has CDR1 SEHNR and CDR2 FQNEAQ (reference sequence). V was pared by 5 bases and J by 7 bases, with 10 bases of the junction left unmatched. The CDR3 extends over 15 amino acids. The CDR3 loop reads CASSITTGTGVGYTF. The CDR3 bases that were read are TGTGCCAGCAGCATCACTACCGGGACAGGGGTTGGC. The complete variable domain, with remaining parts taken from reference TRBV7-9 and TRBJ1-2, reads DTGVSQNPRHKITKRGQNVTFRCDPISEHNRLYWYRQTLGQGPEFLTYFQNEAQLEKSRLLSDRFSAERPKGSFSTLEIQRTEQGDSAMYLCASSITTGTGVGYTFGSGTRLTVV.

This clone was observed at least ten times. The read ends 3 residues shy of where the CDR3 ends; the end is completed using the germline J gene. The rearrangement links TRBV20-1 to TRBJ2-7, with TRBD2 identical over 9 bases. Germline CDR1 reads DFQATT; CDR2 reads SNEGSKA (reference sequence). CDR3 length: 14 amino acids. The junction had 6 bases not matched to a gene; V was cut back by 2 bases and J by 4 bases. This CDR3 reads CSARLRTSVYEQYF. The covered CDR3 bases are TGCAGTGCTAGACTACGGACTAGCGTATACGAG.

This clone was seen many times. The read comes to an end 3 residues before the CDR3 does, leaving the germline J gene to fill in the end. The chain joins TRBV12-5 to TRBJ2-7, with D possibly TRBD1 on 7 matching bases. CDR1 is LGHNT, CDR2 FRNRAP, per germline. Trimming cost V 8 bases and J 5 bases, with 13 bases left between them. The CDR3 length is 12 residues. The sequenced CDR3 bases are TGTGCTAGTAGGGGGCTAGCGAACGAG. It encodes CASRGLANE. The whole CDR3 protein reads CASRGLANEQYF.

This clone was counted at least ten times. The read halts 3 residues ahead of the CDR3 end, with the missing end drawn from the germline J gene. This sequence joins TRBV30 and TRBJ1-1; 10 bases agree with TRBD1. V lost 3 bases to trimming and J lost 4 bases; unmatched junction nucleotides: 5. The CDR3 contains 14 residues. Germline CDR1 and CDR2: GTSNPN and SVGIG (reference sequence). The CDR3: CAWRPRTGGTEAFF. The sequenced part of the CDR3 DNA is TGTGCCTGGAGGCCCCGGACAGGGGGCACTGAA.

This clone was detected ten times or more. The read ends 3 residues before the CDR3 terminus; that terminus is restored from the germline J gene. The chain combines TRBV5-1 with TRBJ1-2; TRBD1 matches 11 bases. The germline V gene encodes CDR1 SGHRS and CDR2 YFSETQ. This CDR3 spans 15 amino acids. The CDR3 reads CASSLPTGTGGLYTF. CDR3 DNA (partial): TGCGCCAGCAGCTTGCCGACCGGGACAGGGGGTCTC.

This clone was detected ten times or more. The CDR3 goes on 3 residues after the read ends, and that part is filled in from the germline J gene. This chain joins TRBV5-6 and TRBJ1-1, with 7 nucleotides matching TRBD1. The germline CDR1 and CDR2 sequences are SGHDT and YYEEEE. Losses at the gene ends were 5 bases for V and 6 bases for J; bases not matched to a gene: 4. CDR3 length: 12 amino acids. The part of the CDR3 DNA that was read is TGTGCCAGCAGTCCCGGGACAGCTGAA. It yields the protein CASSPGTAE. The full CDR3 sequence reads CASSPGTAEAFF.

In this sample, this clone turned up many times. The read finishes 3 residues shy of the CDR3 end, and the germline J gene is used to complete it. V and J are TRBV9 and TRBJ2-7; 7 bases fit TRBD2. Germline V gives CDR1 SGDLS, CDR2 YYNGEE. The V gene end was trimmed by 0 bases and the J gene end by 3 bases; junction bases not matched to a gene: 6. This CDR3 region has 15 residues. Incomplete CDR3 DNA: TGTGCCAGCAGCGTAGGCGCGGGAGTCCTCTACGAG. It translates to CASSVGAGVLYE. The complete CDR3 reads CASSVGAGVLYEQYF.